These T cell receptor beta chains were read from a single sample in a study of Tregs in tolerant kidney transplant recipients. Their specific antigens are unknown. This table comes from immunoSEQ multiplex PCR, and its TCRdb copy is limited to in-frame clones, with some not included. Of around 16,000 clones detected, around 60% appear once; the ten largest clones hold 3.2%. Sequencing was carried out using Tregs from blood cultured with allogeneic cells. These receptors all stem from a human donor in good health. CDR3s include the opening cysteine and the closing phenylalanine or tryptophan. A D gene is named only where the DNA matches it firmly. Part of the rows lack a size; the others show once, few, many or a class for expanded clones.

clone_size: .; d_call: .; v_call: TRBV29-1; j_call: TRBJ2-2; cdr3_aa: CSVCLLATGELFF; cdr3_nt: TGCAGCGTGTGCCTCCTAGCGACTGGGGAGCTGTTTTTT
clone_size: .; d_call: .; v_call: TRBV5-8; j_call: TRBJ2-3; cdr3_aa: CASSLAGIGSDTQYF; cdr3_nt: TGTGCCAGCAGCTTGGCCGGGATTGGTTCAGATACGCAGTATTTT
clone_size: many; d_call: .; v_call: TRBV6-5; j_call: TRBJ2-3; cdr3_aa: CASSRAQSGTQYF; cdr3_nt: TGTGCCAGCAGCCGCGCCCAATCGGGTACGCAGTATTTT
clone_size: .; d_call: .; v_call: TRBV7-9; j_call: TRBJ1-2; cdr3_aa: CASSPFYGYTF; cdr3_nt: TGTGCCAGCAGCCCCTTTTACGGCTACACCTTC
clone_size: .; d_call: .; v_call: TRBV25-1; j_call: TRBJ1-4; cdr3_aa: CASSPGQSNEKLFF; cdr3_nt: TGTGCCAGCAGCCCCGGACAATCTAATGAAAAACTGTTTTTT
clone_size: once; d_call: TRBD1; v_call: TRBV5-4; j_call: TRBJ1-2; cdr3_aa: CASSGWGTGVRGYTF; cdr3_nt: TGTGCCAGCAGCGGGTGGGGTACAGGGGTCCGGGGCTACACCTTC
clone_size: .; d_call: .; v_call: TRBV5-1; j_call: TRBJ2-7; cdr3_aa: CASSPKGAYEQYF; cdr3_nt: TGCGCCAGCAGCCCCAAGGGGGCCTACGAGCAGTACTTC
clone_size: .; d_call: .; v_call: TRBV7-3; j_call: TRBJ1-2; cdr3_aa: CASSPGGIFYGYTF; cdr3_nt: TGTGCCAGCAGCCCTGGGGGTATCTTCTATGGCTACACCTTC
clone_size: .; d_call: .; v_call: TRBV11-2; j_call: TRBJ2-5; cdr3_aa: CASSLTLRVAQYF; cdr3_nt: TGTGCCAGCAGCTTAACCTTGAGGGTGGCCCAGTACTTC
clone_size: medium-sized; d_call: TRBD2; v_call: TRBV6-5; j_call: TRBJ2-1; cdr3_aa: CASSRGGEQFF; cdr3_nt: TGTGCCAGCAGCCGGGGGGGTGAGCAGTTCTTC
clone_size: .; d_call: .; v_call: TRBV4-1; j_call: TRBJ2-7; cdr3_aa: CASSLGPNYEQYF; cdr3_nt: TGCGCCAGCAGCCTGGGGCCCAACTACGAGCAGTACTTC
clone_size: .; d_call: .; v_call: TRBV18; j_call: TRBJ2-2; cdr3_aa: CASSPLGSGELFF; cdr3_nt: TGTGCCAGCTCACCACTAGGTTCGGGGGAGCTGTTTTTT
clone_size: .; d_call: TRBD1; v_call: TRBV6-6; j_call: TRBJ2-7; cdr3_aa: CASRGSGTGLEQYF; cdr3_nt: TGTGCCAGCAGGGGATCCGGGACAGGGCTCGAGCAGTACTTC
clone_size: .; d_call: .; v_call: TRBV4-1; j_call: TRBJ1-2; cdr3_aa: CASSQGIWGQYGYTF; cdr3_nt: TGCGCCAGCAGCCAAGGGATATGGGGCCAGTATGGCTACACCTTC
clone_size: medium-sized; d_call: TRBD1; v_call: TRBV7-3; j_call: TRBJ2-1; cdr3_aa: CASSEQGWYNEQFF; cdr3_nt: TGTGCCAGCAGCGAACAGGGGTGGTACAATGAGCAGTTCTTC